The 6 T cell receptor beta chains in this list originate from one sample, sequenced in a study of human T cells and chemical hapten exposure. TCRdb processed the RACE reads anew with MiXCR; each CDR3 protein has one entry. The table records more than 250,000 distinct CDR3 sequences, 7.5% to 9% of them present only once. The time point: pre-sensitization, week 0. Stated treatment: therapeutic diphenylcyclopropenone sensitization with weekly scalp DPC. The input for sequencing was whole blood, taken in connection with sensitization to the hapten diphenylcyclopropenone (DPC). These receptors originate from a man between 18 and 35 years old with alopecia areata. Some clones in this sample may be carry-over from other donors' samples.

Many counts were recorded for this clonotype. This chain connects TRBV25-1 to TRBJ2-1; 7 nucleotides agree with TRBD2. With 4 bases clipped from V and 5 bases from J, the junction kept 2 bases outside the gene matches. The CDR3 has 13 amino acids. Germline V gene data show CDR1 as MGHDK and CDR2 as SYGVNS. For the CDR3, the DNA is TGTGCCAGCAGTGTGGGGGGGGACAATGAGCAGTTCTTC. Its protein product is CASSVGGDNEQFF.

This clonotype was seen ten or more times. The rearrangement links TRBV10-3 to TRBJ2-3; the match to TRBD2 covers 10 bases. The germline CDR1 and CDR2 sequences are ENHRY and SYGVKD. CDR3 length: 14 residues. The J segment lost 2 bases and the V segment lost 8 bases, leaving 4 bases of the junction unmatched. For the CDR3, the DNA is TGTGCCATCCAGACTAGCGGGTACACAGATACGCAGTATTTT. This encodes CAIQTSGYTDTQYF.

The table lists this clonotype with many counts. The CDR3 loop is CATKRDGITDTQYF. In nucleotides, the CDR3 is TGCGCCACTAAAAGGGACGGTATCACAGATACGCAGTATTTT. The rearrangement uses TRBV5-1 and TRBJ2-3, with D possibly being TRBD1 or TRBD2 (5 bases each). The V gene lost 9 bases and the J gene lost 2 bases, with 16 bases spanning the gap. CDR1 is SGHRS and CDR2 is YFSETQ in the germline V gene. The CDR3 sequence is 14 residues long.

This clonotype occurred a few times. The rearrangement links TRBV7-2 to TRBJ2-1; 7 nucleotides align to TRBD2. Trimming cost V 5 bases and J 9 bases; bases outside gene matches: 7. CDR3 size: 13 residues. The germline V gene has CDR1 SGHTA and CDR2 FQGNSA. The CDR3 loop reads CASSPLAAGEQFF. CDR3 nucleotides: TGTGCCAGCAGCCCTCTAGCGGCAGGTGAGCAGTTCTTC.

This clonotype appeared many times. The J gene is TRBJ1-2, the V gene TRBV6-2 or TRBV6-3; D is uncertain. V shed 4 bases and J shed 5 bases, with 14 bases lying between them. This CDR3 is built from 14 residues. Germline CDR1 is MNHEY and CDR2 is SVGEGT. CDR3 DNA: TGTGCCAGCAGTTCCGCGACGGGTCCTTATGGCTACACCTTC. Amino acid sequence: CASSSATGPYGYTF.

The chain combines TRBV20-1 with TRBJ1-1; no firm D call. Germline V gives CDR1 DFQATT, CDR2 SNEGSKA (reference sequence). This CDR3 comprises 15 residues. V dropped 0 bases and J dropped 1 base, with 12 bases sitting between them. The CDR3 DNA follows: TGCAGTGCTAGAGATCAGATAGGGAGGAACACTGAAGCTTTCTTT. Protein product: CSARDQIGRNTEAFF.